The 18 T cell receptor beta chains presented below share a single source sample, sequenced in a study of cytomegalovirus exposure and HLA in healthy donors. The study ran its PCR with 60 Vbeta and 13 Jbeta primers. Generated by immunoSEQ multiplex PCR, the TCRdb table keeps only in-frame clones and is missing some. The sample totals over 90,000 clones; its top ten clones hold less than 4%. Specimen: PBMCs. The receptors here all came from a man in his forties in good health and CMV-seronegative.

The CDR3 bases are TGTGCCAGCAGCTCCTACCCTTTCAATGAGCAGTTCTTC. It is translated as CASSSYPFNEQFF. The V call is TRBV7-2, the J call TRBJ2-1; D is unclear. This CDR3 comprises 13 residues. The V and J ends lost 4 bases and 6 bases respectively, with 10 bases between them. CDR1 is SGHTA, CDR2 FQGNSA, per germline.

J is TRBJ2-5 and V is TRBV5-4, with a possible D match to TRBD1 (6 bases). V shed 4 bases and J shed 3 bases, with 13 bases lying between them. Germline CDR1 is SGHNT and CDR2 is YYREEE (reference sequence). This CDR3 has 14 amino acids. CDR3 in amino acids: CASSLRQEKETQYF. CDR3 nucleotides: TGTGCCAGCAGCCTTAGACAGGAAAAAGAGACCCAGTACTTC. Variable domain in full (rest from reference TRBV5-4 and TRBJ2-5): ETGVTQSPTHLIKTRGQQVTLRCSSQSGHNTVSWYQQALGQGPQFIFQYYREEENGRGNFPPRFSGLQFPNYSSELNVNALELDDSALYLCASSLRQEKETQYFGPGTRLLVL.

A remark on this clone: Other DNA sequences in this specimen translate into the identical CDR3. This chain joins TRBV7-2 and TRBJ2-2; 10 nucleotides line up with TRBD1. The CDR3 sequence is 16 residues long. The trim removed 5 bases at V and 4 bases at J, leaving 7 bases unmatched. CDR1 is SGHTA, CDR2 FQGNSA, per germline. The CDR3 nucleotides are TGTGCCAGCAGCCTTCGACAGGGGGCGGGCACCGGGGAGCTGTTTTTT. Protein product: CASSLRQGAGTGELFF.

The chain couples TRBV7-2 to TRBJ2-5; TRBD2 is a possible D gene (5 bases). Trimming removed 1 base at V and 5 bases at J, with 14 bases between. Germline V gives CDR1 SGHTA, CDR2 FQGNSA. The CDR3 consists of 15 residues. The DNA of the CDR3 is TGTGCCAGCAGCTTAGAGGTCGGTGGCGGGGAGACCCAGTACTTC. This gives the protein CASSLEVGGGETQYF.

The chain uses TRBV11-2 and TRBJ1-2, with 10 bases identical to TRBD1. The V segment lost 0 bases and the J segment 6 bases; nucleotides outside the gene matches: 7. Germline-derived CDR1 and CDR2 are SGHAT and FQNNGV. CDR3 length equals 16 residues. This chain's CDR3 is CASSLESRQGAHGYTF. In DNA, the CDR3 is TGTGCCAGCAGCTTAGAATCGCGACAGGGGGCGCATGGCTACACCTTC.

The chain carries TRBV11-2 and TRBJ2-5, with TRBD2 matching 8 bases. The J segment lost 1 base and the V segment lost 4 bases, leaving 2 bases of the junction unmatched. This CDR3 has 14 amino acids. Germline assignment: CDR1 SGHAT and CDR2 FQNNGV. The CDR3 here is CASSWGTSQETQYF. The CDR3 nucleotides read TGTGCCAGCAGCTGGGGGACTAGCCAAGAGACCCAGTACTTC.

The chain employs TRBV27 and TRBJ1-1; TRBD1 matches 7 bases. The CDR3 totals 15 residues. Looked up from germline, CDR1 is MNHEY and CDR2 is SMNVEV (reference sequence). V gave up 4 bases and J gave up 4 bases; unmatched junction bases: 9. This CDR3 is CASSSLAGGGTEAFF. The DNA for the CDR3 is TGTGCCAGCAGTTCCCTAGCAGGGGGAGGCACTGAAGCTTTCTTT.

The chain combines TRBV7-2 with TRBJ2-5, with TRBD2 identical over 7 bases. The V gene end was trimmed by 0 bases and the J gene end by 4 bases; junction bases not matched to a gene: 5. CDR3 length: 15 amino acids. The germline V gene has CDR1 SGHTA and CDR2 FQGNSA. CDR3 nucleotide sequence: TGTGCCAGCAGCTTAGCGGGAGGGTTTACAGAGACCCAGTACTTC. It is translated as CASSLAGGFTETQYF.

The rearrangement uses TRBV9 and TRBJ2-5; tentative D call: TRBD2 (5 bases). Germline CDR1 and CDR2: SGDLS and YYNGEE. Trimming stripped 0 bases from V and 3 bases from J, with 12 bases between. The CDR3 has 15 residues. The CDR3 protein is CASSVAGEKEETQYF. The CDR3 DNA reads TGTGCCAGCAGCGTAGCCGGGGAGAAGGAAGAGACCCAGTACTTC. Looking up the rest from reference TRBV9 and TRBJ2-5 gives the full variable domain: DSGVTQTPKHLITATGQRVTLRCSPRSGDLSVYWYQQSLDQGLQFLIQYYNGEERAKGNILERFSAQQFPDLHSELNLSSLELGDSALYFCASSVAGEKEETQYFGPGTRLLVL.

The genes are TRBV2 and TRBJ2-5; possibly TRBD2 for D (5 bases). The CDR3 has 16 residues. The V gene lost 3 bases and the J gene lost 0 bases, with 14 bases spanning the gap. CDR1 is SNHLY and CDR2 is FYNNEI in the germline V gene. CDR3 in DNA: TGTGCCAGCAGTGAGGGAGACCTTGCGTACCAAGAGACCCAGTACTTC. Its protein product is CASSEGDLAYQETQYF. Full variable domain (rest looked up from reference TRBV2 and TRBJ2-5): EPEVTQTPSHQVTQMGQEVILRCVPISNHLYFYWYRQILGQKVEFLVSFYNNEISEKSEIFDDQFSVERPDGSNFTLKIRSTKLEDSAMYFCASSEGDLAYQETQYFGPGTRLLVL.

A note on this clone: Other DNA sequences within the sample encode an identical CDR3. V usage is TRBV30 and J usage is TRBJ1-5; perhaps TRBD1 as D (5 bases). The CDR3 spans 14 residues. Germline CDR1 is GTSNPN and CDR2 is SVGIG (reference sequence). The V and J ends lost 2 bases and 3 bases respectively, with 11 bases between them. Here the CDR3 reads CAWSRGGINQPQHF. The CDR3 nucleotides are TGTGCCTGGAGTCGCGGGGGGATCAATCAGCCCCAGCATTTT.

Turning to this clone: One end of the junction does not line up with germline, which may come from a read error. The same CDR3 can be traced to other DNA sequences in this sample. The CDR3 loop is CASSLVLGGYTEAFF. The DNA for the CDR3 is TGTGCCAGCAGCTTAGTACTCGGGGGGTACACTGAGGCTTTCTTT. V is TRBV7-2 and J is TRBJ1-1, with D tentatively TRBD1 (5 bases). The CDR3 runs to 15 residues. CDR1 is SGHTA and CDR2 is FQGNSA in the germline V gene.

The genes are TRBV7-2 and TRBJ1-6; D not resolved. Trimming removed 5 bases at V and 0 bases at J, with 17 bases between. Per germline, CDR1 SGHTA and CDR2 FQGNSA. The CDR3 length is 18 residues. This CDR3 reads CASSPKIPRSSYNSPLHF. CDR3 bases: TGTGCCAGCAGCCCTAAGATTCCGAGGAGCTCCTATAATTCACCCCTCCACTTT.

J is TRBJ2-7 and V is TRBV27, with 8 bases aligning to TRBD1. This CDR3 comprises 16 residues. CDR1 is MNHEY, CDR2 SMNVEV, per germline (reference sequence). V lost 5 bases and J lost 1; bases outside the gene matches: 10. The CDR3, as DNA: TGTGCCAGCAGTATCTCCGGGACAGGACAATCCTACGAGCAGTACTTC. It yields the protein CASSISGTGQSYEQYF.

The chain carries TRBV6-5 and TRBJ2-1; 8 bases fit TRBD2. The CDR3 covers 15 residues. With V trimmed by 4 bases and J by 3 bases, 5 bases remained unmatched. The germline V gene has CDR1 MNHEY and CDR2 SVGAGI. This CDR3 is CASSLSGSSYNEQFF. Written as DNA, the CDR3 is TGTGCCAGCAGTTTAAGCGGGAGTAGCTACAATGAGCAGTTCTTC.

The chain carries TRBV6-1 and TRBJ1-4; TRBD1 matches at 9 bases. The length of the CDR3 is 15 residues. Trimming cost V 8 bases and J 4 bases; bases outside gene matches: 8. Germline V CDR1 and CDR2: MNHNS, SASEGT. The DNA for the CDR3 is TGTGCCAGCGGGGCTACAGGGGGCTTTAATGAAAAACTGTTTTTT. Its translation is CASGATGGFNEKLFF.

The chain is built from TRBV5-4 and TRBJ2-5; 8 positions agree with TRBD1. The end of the DNA is better explained by TRBJ2-7, so the J call may be wrong. CDR3 length: 16 residues. Germline values: CDR1 SGHNT, CDR2 YYREEE (reference sequence). This CDR3 is CASSPKDRALYNEQYF. CDR3 in DNA: TGTGCCAGCAGCCCCAAGGACAGGGCGCTTTACAACGAGCAGTACTTC.

This sequence joins TRBV2 and TRBJ1-6; D is possibly TRBD1 (6 bases). The germline V and J ends were trimmed by 3 bases and 5 bases, with 11 bases remaining between them. Germline CDR1 reads SNHLY; CDR2 reads FYNNEI. The CDR3 is made up of 15 amino acids. DNA of the CDR3: TGTGCCAGCAGTGAGAGCAGGGACAATAATTCACCCCTCCACTTT. Translated, it gives CASSESRDNNSPLHF.